This T cell receptor (beta chain) was captured by sequencing in a study of molecular identifiers for immune sequencing clone quantification. Previously described methods with listed TCR primers produced the bulk TCR libraries. TCRdb re-called the PCR reads through MiXCR, storing one row per CDR3 protein. Found here are 80,000 to 95,000 distinct CDR3 sequences, 15% to 20% of them singletons; the top ten hold roughly 0.8%. This clonotype came up many times. Germline CDR1 is LNHDA and CDR2 is SQIVND (reference sequence). Unmatched junction bases numbered 12, after V lost 1 base and J lost 6 bases. This CDR3 has 17 amino acids.

The sequenced material came from naive CD8+ T cells from blood, with Jurkat cell RNA spiked in. This sample's subset: FACS-sorted CD8+CD4-CCR7+CD45RA+ naive T cells. This receptor was identified in a human donor in good health. Some libraries in this study had Jurkat cell RNA spiked in. The chain links TRBV19 to TRBJ2-1; 7 bases agree with TRBD2. Written as DNA, the CDR3 is TGTGCCAGTAGTATAGGAGGTACGACTAGCCGGCGCAATGAGCAGTTCTTC. As protein: CASSIGGTTSRRNEQFF.